Listed below are T cell receptor beta chains from one sample, sequenced in a study of response to subunit inactivated influenza vaccine. MiXCR, run by TCRdb on the RT-PCR reads, gives a single entry per CDR3 protein. The sample lists 560,000 or so distinct CDR3 sequences, less than 10% occurring once. The sample consisted of PBMCs from blood, taken 23 months after vaccination. The origin of the receptors is a man aged 50 to 69 who received an inactivated influenza vaccine. Each CDR3 is given with its conserved first and last residue. D genes are given only for firm matches. Expanded clones are given a class, and other clones once, few, many or no size at all.

J gene | clone size | D gene | V gene | CDR3 protein | CDR3 DNA
TRBJ2-7 | few | . | TRBV7-8 | CASRPITASYEQYF | TGTGCCAGCAGGCCCATTACAGCTTCCTACGAGCAGTACTTC
TRBJ1-4 | many | . | TRBV15 | CATSRDPRADEKLFF | TGTGCCACCAGCAGAGATCCCAGGGCTGATGAAAAACTGTTTTTT
TRBJ1-5 | . | TRBD1 | TRBV15 | CATSRHRDSANQPQHF | TGTGCCACCAGCAGGCACCGGGACAGCGCCAATCAGCCCCAGCATTTT
TRBJ2-3 | many | . | TRBV20-1 | CSAVPHTDLNPGDPQYF | TGCAGTGCTGTCCCGCATACAGACCTCAACCCGGGGGATCCGCAGTATTTT
TRBJ2-7 | . | TRBD2 | TRBV3-1 | CASSREAGETYEQYF | TGTGCCAGCAGCCGAGAGGCGGGGGAAACCTACGAGCAGTACTTC
TRBJ1-1 | few | TRBD1 | TRBV10-3 | CAISEGTGGAGTEAFF | TGTGCCATCAGTGAGGGGACAGGGGGCGCAGGAACTGAAGCTTTCTTT
TRBJ2-3 | few | TRBD2 | TRBV7-2 | CASSLAGRGVADTQYF | TGTGCCAGCAGCTTAGCCGGTCGGGGGGTTGCAGATACGCAGTATTTT
TRBJ2-7 | . | . | TRBV7-9 | CASSDGSVGINEQYF | TGTGCCAGCAGCGACGGTAGCGTGGGCATCAACGAGCAGTACTTC
TRBJ2-4 | few | TRBD2 | TRBV12-3/TRBV12-4 | CASSFLSGGVGKNIQYF | TGTGCCAGCAGTTTCCTTAGCGGGGGGGTCGGCAAAAACATTCAGTACTTC
TRBJ1-2 | . | TRBD1 | TRBV6-2/TRBV6-3 | CASSYSFGTDYGYTF | TGTGCCAGCAGTTACTCTTTTGGGACAGACTATGGCTACACCTTC